Below are 13 T cell receptor beta chains sequenced from a single sample in a study of shared clonotypes between healthy human individuals. Sequencing was performed with immunoSEQ multiplex PCR; in TCRdb, only in-frame clones are kept and a portion is missing. In the table there are roughly 650,000 clones, about 96% of which are singletons. Naivety among CD8 cells was defined by CD45RO negativity and positive CCR7 selection, thereby excluding terminally differentiated effector memory CD45RA+ cells. The sequencing input was naive CD8+ T cells sorted from blood. The receptors derive from a woman in her 30s in good health.

This clone was recorded only once. The sample contains more than one DNA sequence encoding this CDR3. This chain links TRBV27 with TRBJ1-1, with unresolved D. CDR1 MNHEY and CDR2 SMNVEV come from the germline V gene (reference sequence). The length of the CDR3 is 13 residues. V dropped 1 base and J dropped 2 bases, with 5 bases sitting between them. The CDR3 region has the DNA TGTGCCAGCAGTTTATTGACTAACACTGAAGCTTTCTTT. Amino acids: CASSLLTNTEAFF.

On this clone: This sample includes further DNA sequences coding for the same CDR3. The chain links TRBV27 to TRBJ2-1, with 7 bases lining up with TRBD2. The germline V gene has CDR1 MNHEY and CDR2 SMNVEV (reference sequence). CDR3 length: 14 residues. Germline trimming cut 2 bases from V and 2 bases from J; bases unmatched to any gene: 0. CDR3 coding DNA: TGTGCCAGCAGTTTAGCGGGAGCCTACAATGAGCAGTTCTTC. This sequence encodes CASSLAGAYNEQFF.

The genes are TRBV4-2 and TRBJ1-1; no clear D gene. From germline, CDR1 is LGHNA and CDR2 YNFKEQ. Trimming pared 0 bases from V and 4 bases from J, leaving 9 bases between. CDR3 length: 14 residues. The CDR3 DNA sequence: TGTGCCAGCAGCCAAGATACTTTGGGCACTGAAGCTTTCTTT. This gives the protein CASSQDTLGTEAFF.

This chain connects TRBV19 to TRBJ2-3; no definite D call. Germline CDR1 reads LNHDA; CDR2 reads SQIVND (reference sequence). The V end was cut by 5 bases, the J end by 6 bases, with 9 bases between. The CDR3 runs 12 residues. As DNA, the CDR3 is TGTGCCAGTAGTGTGACGCGCGATACGCAGTATTTT. It encodes CASSVTRDTQYF.

The chain has TRBV9 and TRBJ2-1, with no clear D. The germline V and J ends were trimmed by 2 bases and 2 bases, with 11 bases remaining between them. Germline V CDR1 and CDR2: SGDLS, YYNGEE. This CDR3 region has 15 residues. The CDR3: CASSVLGLPYNEQFF. As DNA, the CDR3 is TGTGCCAGCAGCGTTCTCGGGCTCCCCTACAATGAGCAGTTCTTC. The variable domain in full, with the rest retrieved from reference TRBV9 and TRBJ2-1, is DSGVTQTPKHLITATGQRVTLRCSPRSGDLSVYWYQQSLDQGLQFLIQYYNGEERAKGNILERFSAQQFPDLHSELNLSSLELGDSALYFCASSVLGLPYNEQFFGPGTRLTVL.

V usage is TRBV6-5 and J usage is TRBJ2-1, with D tentatively TRBD1 or TRBD2 (5 bases each). V was pared by 3 bases and J by 5 bases, with 11 bases between. Germline values: CDR1 MNHEY, CDR2 SVGAGI. This CDR3 contains 14 residues. The DNA for the CDR3 is TGTGCCAGCAGTTATGAAGGGGAGCACAATGAGCAGTTCTTC. Encoded protein: CASSYEGEHNEQFF.

This clone was seen a handful of times. The same CDR3 can be traced to other DNA sequences in this sample. The chain carries TRBV2 and TRBJ2-7; 12 bases fit TRBD2. The CDR3 runs to 14 residues. The germline gives CDR1 SNHLY, CDR2 FYNNEI. With 6 bases clipped from V and 0 bases from J, the junction kept 0 bases outside the gene matches. Written as DNA, the CDR3 is TGTGCCAGCAGGACTAGCGGGAGCTCCTACGAGCAGTACTTC. Translating it yields CASRTSGSSYEQYF.

V usage is TRBV10-2 and J usage is TRBJ2-2, with 9 positions matching TRBD2. V lost 2 bases, J lost 1 base, and 17 bases stayed unmatched. CDR3 size: 21 residues. CDR1 and CDR2 (germline): WSHSY, SAAADI. CDR3 nucleotide sequence: TGCGCCAGCAGTGAGGAGGATAGGACTAGCGCTCCCCTAGGGAACACCGGGGAGCTGTTTTTT. Translation gives CASSEEDRTSAPLGNTGELFF.

V and J are TRBV18 and TRBJ2-1, with D maybe TRBD2 (7 bases). CDR1 and CDR2 from the germline V gene are KGHSH and LQKENI. The V and J ends lost 2 bases and 2 bases respectively, with 16 bases between them. There are 17 residues in the CDR3. CDR3 nucleotide sequence: TGTGCCAGCTCACCAGCTCAGGGGACTAACGCCTACAATGAGCAGTTCTTC. Protein: CASSPAQGTNAYNEQFF. Supplemented by reference TRBV18 and TRBJ2-1, the full variable domain reads NAGVMQNPRHLVRRRGQEARLRCSPMKGHSHVYWYRQLPEEGLKFMVYLQKENIIDESGMPKERFSAEFPKEGPSILRIQQVVRGDSAAYFCASSPAQGTNAYNEQFFGPGTRLTVL.

This clone showed up just once. In DNA form, the CDR3 reads TGTGCCAGCAGCGTGACTAGCACGGGAGGAGCAGATACGCAGTATTTT. Residues: CASSVTSTGGADTQYF. The chain joins TRBV9 to TRBJ2-3, with TRBD2 identical over 7 bases. V trimming: 2 bases; J trimming: 4 bases; junction bases outside the gene matches: 10. CDR3 size: 16 residues. In germline, CDR1 is SGDLS, CDR2 YYNGEE.

The genes are TRBV6-1 and TRBJ1-5, with 7 bases fitting TRBD1. Germline-derived CDR1 and CDR2 are MNHNS and SASEGT. The CDR3 totals 17 residues. V lost 2 bases, J lost 0 bases, and 7 bases stayed unmatched. The CDR3 protein is CASSESEGASSNQPQHF. DNA of the CDR3: TGTGCCAGCAGTGAATCGGAGGGGGCTAGTAGCAATCAGCCCCAGCATTTT.

The genes are TRBV2 and TRBJ2-3; D possibly corresponds to TRBD1 (5 bases). CDR3 length: 14 residues. Trimming left V 6 bases short and J 4 bases short, with 14 bases between. Germline loops: CDR1 SNHLY, CDR2 FYNNEI. For the CDR3, the DNA is TGTGCCAGCAGCCCCGTCACAGGAGCAGATACGCAGTATTTT. It specifies CASSPVTGADTQYF.

For this clone: Additional DNA sequences in this sample encode the identical CDR3. The gene calls are TRBV7-9 and TRBJ2-3; TRBD2 aligns across 7 bases. J lost 3 bases, V lost 0 bases, and 0 bases had no gene match. Per the germline V gene, CDR1 is SEHNR and CDR2 is FQNEAQ (reference sequence). The length of the CDR3 is 14 residues. This chain's CDR3 is CASSLAGGTDTQYF. The CDR3 bases are TGTGCCAGCAGCTTAGCGGGAGGGACAGATACGCAGTATTTT.